A single T cell receptor beta chain is shown here with its context. The specificity of this receptor is unknown. No quality values exist for individual bases; no much larger clone is one base distant. The sample is drawn from a study of cytomegalovirus exposure and HLA in healthy donors listed by TCRdb under 2017. For the wider study: According to an earlier analysis of around 600 of the donors, about 179 million T cells yielded 117 million unique TCR beta sequences and about 300 Gb of sequence data. Approximately 330 gigabases of sequencing data and roughly 80 million unique TCR sequences made up an early release that covered fewer than 650 HLA-typed donors. Among the roughly 400 genotyped donors, around 79% belonged to the genetic ancestry cluster associated with self-reported Caucasian donors. The study aimed to test whether signatures of past pathogen exposure could be identified by cataloging public T cell receptors. The study used immunosequencing to profile the T cell repertoires of 600 to 850 subjects and linked those repertoires to cytomegalovirus serostatus. Besides the first cohort of more than 650 subjects, a separate validation cohort made up of 120 or so different subjects was used. To predict cytomegalovirus infection status, the study brought together high-throughput TCR immunosequencing, statistical association of individual TCRs with disease status, and machine learning. In a later analysis, previously published TCR beta repertoires from fewer than 750 donors were re-analyzed and high-resolution HLA genotyping was added so that TCR occurrence patterns could be studied. The later analysis used no new phenotypic data to find candidate immune exposures, relying instead on TCR beta sequences and their occurrence across donors. To decide whether each TCR beta V gene segment behaved as functional or pseudogenic, an earlier analysis of 587 of the donors relied on high-throughput TCR beta sequencing. Alongside the repertoire data, information on donor age, sex, ethnicity and CMV serostatus was compiled. A later genetic analysis used genome-wide SNP genotypes for about three fifths of the 666 donors, treating that subset as a discovery cohort. All discovery cohort repertoires had been generated on a single sequencing platform. Both class I and class II loci were covered by HLA typing, at four-digit resolution. Typing coverage differed by locus: A, B, C, DRB1 and DQB1 were typed in about 620-630 donors, DQA1 in around 500, DPA1 in roughly 590, and DPB1 in just under 490. Roughly 5 DR-DQ haplotypes were handled as single units for association and clustering, since linkage in the cohort was strong. Among 300 to 500 genotyped donors of the cohort, an average of about 240,000 unique TCR beta nucleotide sequences was sequenced per donor, of which about 20% were non-productive.

The cohort was made up of under 800 healthy bone marrow donors. All cohort members were sampled while nominally healthy, although unrecorded immune exposures were likely present. The donor was CMV seronegative and was included in the group of a few hundred seronegative cohort members. A peripheral blood sample was collected from each donor, and TCR beta sequencing was performed on peripheral blood mononuclear cells. Genomic DNA was extracted from the blood cell samples with the Qiagen DNeasy Blood Extraction Kit. Library creation used the immunoSEQ multiplex PCR assay. For the multiplex PCR, a mixture combining 60 forward primers for TCR Vbeta segments and 13 reverse primers for TCR Jbeta segments was used. A multiplex PCR assay on genomic DNA amplified the CDR3 region of rearranged TCR beta genes. Amplified TCR beta libraries were sequenced as 87-base-pair reads on the Illumina HiSeq System. The source study handled its data this way. A later analysis tallied around 87 million unique TCR beta chains across the roughly 610 repertoires, and some 10 million of those chains were shared by two or more donors. To remove PCR and sequencing errors, raw reads were error-corrected and collapsed into unique sequences using a nearest-neighbor algorithm that merged closely related sequences. Alignment of CDR3 sequences to IMGT reference sequences was used to assign V, D and J gene segments. Each retained sequence needed at least a six-nucleotide match to both a V gene segment and a J gene segment. A rearrangement was called productive if the CDR3 had no stop codons and remained in frame with V and J, and every other rearrangement was called non-productive. Following IMGT convention, CDR3 was defined as the stretch from the second conserved V-encoded cysteine up to the conserved J-encoded phenylalanine. The earlier analysis of some 550 of the donors excluded any sequence lacking an unambiguous match to a single V gene segment. An earlier analysis of fewer than 750 of the donors called V segments functional above 56.7% productive rearrangements and segregating when the between-donor standard deviation exceeded 5%. A statistical classification framework was built to diagnose cytomegalovirus status from the catalog of TCR beta chain sequences. In a later analysis, TCR nucleotide sequences were compared against IMGT/GENE-DB human TR gene sequences so that V and J genes could be assigned. The TCRdist pipeline was used in a later analysis to assign CDR3 sequences and most-parsimonious VDJ recombination scenarios. A later analysis defined each TCR beta chain by its CDR3 amino acid sequence plus V-gene family, and excluded reads lacking a unique V-gene family. To address suspected cross-contamination and a sequencing artifact, a later analysis removed approximately 600 highly shared, low-generation-probability nucleotide sequences. For each public chain, a later analysis derived a clonal expansion index from normalized ranks of inferred template counts within each repertoire. Generation probabilities in a later analysis came from a VDJ recombination model fitted to out-of-frame rearrangements, and those results were checked against IGoR. Hypergeometric tests were used in a later analysis to score TCR-TCR, TCR-HLA and TCR-CMV co-occurrence, with a repertoire-size bias correction applied to the TCR pairs. In a later analysis, false discovery rates were estimated by permuting HLA or CMV assignments 20 times. In a later analysis, co-occurring TCRs were grouped using DBSCAN, and TCRdist sequence similarity was added for clustering within HLA-allele-positive subsets. Repertoires with fewer than 30,000 or more than 120,000 public chains, plus five repertoires with anomalous nucleotide sharing, were excluded from co-occurrence clustering. TCRdb provides this immuneACCESS table in a form limited to in-frame rearrangements. Some clones are lacking; in checked studies, under half of them reflect an unresolved V gene, and why the rest are absent is not known. The V and J calls and clone size are taken from that table; D and trimming were inferred from the DNA. The sample profile shows 210,000 or so clones; 80% to 90% of them were found once. The ten largest clones represent roughly 0.22% of the sample.

Broader findings and caveats from the paper: CMV serostatus was the only immune exposure information available for the cohort. In both the original and validation cohorts, the classifier was reported to diagnose cytomegalovirus status with high specificity and sensitivity. The earlier analysis of some 540 of the donors excluded over 15 rarely observed V segments, including chromosome 9 orphons, because counts were too low. Some IMGT-functional V segments, including TRBV6-2 and TRBV6-3, could not be distinguished by the 87-base-pair reads and were therefore excluded. A group of highly shared sequence variants was considered likely to be a technical artifact of the sequencing pipeline. According to a later analysis, parvovirus B19, influenza, CMV and Epstein-Barr virus appeared linked to several top co-occurrence clusters. In a later genetic analysis, fewer N-insertions in productive TCRs were reported among donors in an Asian-associated ancestry cluster than the roughly 700-donor mean. An earlier analysis of approximately 530 of the donors showed that most TCR beta V segments appeared in productive rearrangements either about 90% or about 30% of the time, which broadly matched IMGT annotations. The authors suggested that the approach could potentially be generalized to other disease states and immunological phenotypes. V-gene and J-gene trimming of TCR beta chains was associated with a missense DCLRE1C variant in a later genetic analysis, and the association was replicated in an independent cohort. At a false discovery rate of 0.05, a later analysis linked 15,000 to 20,000 TCR beta sequences to specific HLA alleles. Because HLA typing was unavailable for some donors at each locus, only the typed subset was used in association tests. The presence/absence analyses assumed that sequencing depth was roughly uniform across donors, and that assumption may not be true. Only TCR beta chains were sequenced in this cohort, and the absence of alpha or paired-chain data limited detectable features. When HLA alleles, especially DR and DQ, strongly co-occurred, TCR associations were difficult to assign to individual alleles. In a later analysis, HLA-associated TCR beta chains showed more clonal expansion and lower generation probabilities than non-associated chains that were equally common. A further reported finding was that TCR beta sequences accurately predicted the HLA-A and HLA-B alleles for most subjects in the first cohort. Three of the identified cytomegalovirus-associated TCR beta chains were confirmed in vitro to be specific for cytomegalovirus antigens. The study gave a list of 150 to 200 TCR beta chains associated with cytomegalovirus. In a later analysis, most CMV-associated TCR beta chains were found to appear HLA-restricted, with HLA associations seemingly driven largely by CMV exposure. Linkage disequilibrium might explain the correlated functional status among segregating V segments, but an unknown experimental factor could not be excluded. While some public TCRs were present in many individuals, most TCR sequences turned up only very rarely across donors. In a later analysis, TCR association rates were found to vary across HLA loci, with the most associated TCRs seen for DRB1 alleles and the fewest for HLA-C alleles.

The germline V gene specifies MGHRA as CDR1 and YSYEKL as CDR2. V gives up 4 bases and J gives up 6 bases, and the segment between their germline ends measures 22 bases. Including cysteine and phenylalanine, the CDR3 has 17 amino acids. The read is trimmed to its CDR3 DNA, 51 bases read in frame from base 1. Sequenced: PBMCs. The receptor was isolated from a girl aged 2-10 years in good health and CMV-seronegative. Rearrangement joined TRBV4-1 to TRBJ2-1; tentative D gene TRBD2, with 5 bases matching. The DNA reads as follows: TGCGCCAGCAGCCTCTACCTGGACTCCATAGCCGTCAATGAGCAGTTCTTC. It codes for CASSLYLDSIAVNEQFF.